This entry features one T cell receptor beta chain sequence. Its target is unknown. A junction end diverges from the germline sequence, so it may reflect a read error. These data belong to a study of shared clonotypes between healthy human individuals. The germline gives CDR1 MDHEN, CDR2 SYDVKM. The CDR3 length is 12 residues. Whole-study results and caveats: Non-shared clonotypes showed lower generation probabilities than clonotypes common to all four donors.

Healthy HIV-negative adults with no recent acute infections or vaccinations were recruited as donors. Profiled with immunoSEQ multiplex PCR; TCRdb holds only in-frame clones, not every one. The repertoire has around 2.5 million clones, roughly 93% of them found once; the top ten carry more than 0.35%. The chain combines TRBV28 with TRBJ2-7; D unresolved. This TCR came from a man between 18 and 35 years old in good health. Some clones in this sample may be carry-over from other donors' samples. Sequencing used naive CD4+ T cells from PBMCs. Subset in this sample: CD45RA+ positively selected. The CDR3 DNA reads as TGTACCAGCGCCAGGCCCCTCTACGAGCAGTACTTC. Protein product: CTSARPLYEQYF.